This T cell receptor (beta chain) was recorded in a study of T cells after yellow fever vaccination. In the study overall: Preparing low-cell-number fractions relied on SMART-Seq v4 Ultra Low Input.

In this sample, this clonotype turned up a few times. Its antigen remains unknown. Study results and limitations: Clonotypes shared by both compartments, CD4 and CD8, made up a small share. Contamination by abundant bulk-population clonotypes could be present in FACS-sorted repertoires.

Template switching with 5'RACE generated the TCR cDNA and added a universal primer site and UMIs. MiXCR was run by TCRdb on the 5' RACE reads, yielding one entry per CDR3 protein. Found here are fewer than 150,000 distinct CDR3 sequences, about 6.8% of them singletons; the top ten hold 2.5% to 3.5%. In germline, CDR1 is KGHSH, CDR2 LQKENI. Trimming took off 3 bases at V and 2 bases at J, with 13 bases between the two ends. The CDR3 spans 15 residues. The origin of this receptor is a young man who received the YFV17D yellow fever vaccine. The rearrangement uses TRBV18 and TRBJ1-1; D unresolved. The specimen comprised CD4+ T cells sorted from PBMCs, sampled approximately 47 days after the first yellow fever vaccination. This CDR3 reads CASSPNGQRNTEAFF. The CDR3 bases are TGTGCCAGCTCACCGAACGGGCAGCGCAACACTGAAGCTTTCTTT.